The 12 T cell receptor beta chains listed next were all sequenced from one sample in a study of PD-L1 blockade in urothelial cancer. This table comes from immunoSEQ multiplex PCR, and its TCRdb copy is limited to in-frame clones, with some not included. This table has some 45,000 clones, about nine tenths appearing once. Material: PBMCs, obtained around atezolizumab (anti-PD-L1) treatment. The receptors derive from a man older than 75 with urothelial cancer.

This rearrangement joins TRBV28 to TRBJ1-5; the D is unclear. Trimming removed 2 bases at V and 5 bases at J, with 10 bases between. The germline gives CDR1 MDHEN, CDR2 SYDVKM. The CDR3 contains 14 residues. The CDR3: CASSLKFGDQPQHF. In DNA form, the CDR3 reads TGTGCCAGCAGTTTAAAGTTCGGGGATCAGCCCCAGCATTTT.

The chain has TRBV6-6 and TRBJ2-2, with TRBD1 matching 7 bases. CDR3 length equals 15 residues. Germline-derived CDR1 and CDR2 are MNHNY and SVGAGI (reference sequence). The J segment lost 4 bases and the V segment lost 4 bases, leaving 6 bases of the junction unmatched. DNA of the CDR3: TGTGCCAGCAGTTGGGACACAGGGGCCACCGGGGAGCTGTTTTTT. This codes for CASSWDTGATGELFF.

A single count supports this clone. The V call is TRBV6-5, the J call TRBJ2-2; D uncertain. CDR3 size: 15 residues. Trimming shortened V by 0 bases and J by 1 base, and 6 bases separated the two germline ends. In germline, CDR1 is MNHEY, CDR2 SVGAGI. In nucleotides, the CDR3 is TGTGCCAGCAGTTACTCGAGTCGGAACACCGGGGAGCTGTTTTTT. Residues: CASSYSSRNTGELFF.

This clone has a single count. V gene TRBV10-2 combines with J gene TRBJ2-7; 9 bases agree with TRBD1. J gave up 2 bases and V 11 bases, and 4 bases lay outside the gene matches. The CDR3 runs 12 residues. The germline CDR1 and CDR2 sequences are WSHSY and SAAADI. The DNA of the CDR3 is TGCGCCGCCCGGGACAGGGCCTACGAGCAGTACTTC. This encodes CAARDRAYEQYF.

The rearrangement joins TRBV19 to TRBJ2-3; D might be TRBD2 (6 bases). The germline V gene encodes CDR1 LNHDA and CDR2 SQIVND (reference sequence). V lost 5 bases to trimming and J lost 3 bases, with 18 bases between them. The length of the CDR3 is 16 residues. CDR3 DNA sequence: TGTGCCAGTAGTCCCGACTCGGGGAGGCTAACAGATACGCAGTATTTT. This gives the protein CASSPDSGRLTDTQYF.

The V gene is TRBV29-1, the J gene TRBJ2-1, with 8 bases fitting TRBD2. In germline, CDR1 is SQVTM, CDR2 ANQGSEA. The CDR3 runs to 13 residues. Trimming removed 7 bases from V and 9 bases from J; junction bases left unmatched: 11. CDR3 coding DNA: TGCAGCGCCCGGACTAGCTCGGCAAGTGAGCAGTTCTTC. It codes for CSARTSSASEQFF.

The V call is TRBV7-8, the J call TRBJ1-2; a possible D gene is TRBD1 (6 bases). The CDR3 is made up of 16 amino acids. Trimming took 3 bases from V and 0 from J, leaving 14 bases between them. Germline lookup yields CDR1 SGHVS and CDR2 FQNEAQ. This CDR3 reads CASSLSRTEANYGYTF. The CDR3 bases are TGTGCCAGCAGCTTGTCACGGACAGAAGCTAACTATGGCTACACCTTC.

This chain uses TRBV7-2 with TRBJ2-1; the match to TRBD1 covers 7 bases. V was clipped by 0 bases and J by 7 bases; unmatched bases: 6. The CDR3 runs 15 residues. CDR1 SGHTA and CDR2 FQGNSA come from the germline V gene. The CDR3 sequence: CASSLAQGIGNEQFF. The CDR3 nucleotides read TGTGCCAGCAGCTTAGCACAGGGGATAGGAAATGAGCAGTTCTTC.

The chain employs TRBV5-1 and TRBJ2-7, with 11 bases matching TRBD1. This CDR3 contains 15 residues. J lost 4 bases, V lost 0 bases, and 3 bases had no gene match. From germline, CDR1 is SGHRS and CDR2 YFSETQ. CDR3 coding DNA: TGCGCCAGCAGCTTGGGTGGACAGGGGGCGTACGAGCAGTACTTC. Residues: CASSLGGQGAYEQYF.

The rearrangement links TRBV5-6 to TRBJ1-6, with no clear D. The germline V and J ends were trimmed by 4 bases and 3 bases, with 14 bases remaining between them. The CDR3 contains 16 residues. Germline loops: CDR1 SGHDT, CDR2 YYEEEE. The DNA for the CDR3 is TGTGCCAGCAGCCCGACTCGGGTCGGCTATAATTCACCCCTCCACTTT. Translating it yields CASSPTRVGYNSPLHF.

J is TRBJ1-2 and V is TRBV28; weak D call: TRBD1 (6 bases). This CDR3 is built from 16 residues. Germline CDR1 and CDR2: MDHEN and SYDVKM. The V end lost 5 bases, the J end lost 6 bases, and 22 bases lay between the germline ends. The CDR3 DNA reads TGTGCCAGCAGTCCAACGGGGACAAGATTAACTAATGGCTACACCTTC. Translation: CASSPTGTRLTNGYTF.

The CDR3: CAWGTGGYLGETQYF. CDR3 in DNA: TGTGCCTGGGGGACAGGGGGATACCTAGGAGAGACCCAGTACTTC. The J gene is TRBJ2-5, the V gene TRBV30, with 11 bases identical to TRBD1. The V gene end was trimmed by 5 bases and the J gene end by 4 bases; junction bases not matched to a gene: 9. Germline V gene sequence: CDR1 GTSNPN, CDR2 SVGIG (reference sequence). The CDR3 extends over 15 amino acids.